The following is a T cell receptor (beta chain) sequence with its context. The germline V gene encodes CDR1 MNHEY and CDR2 SVGEGT. This CDR3 contains 15 residues. The V gene end was trimmed by 0 bases and the J gene end by 7 bases; junction bases not matched to a gene: 8. The data were obtained in a study of blood T cell repertoires in COVID-19. The overall study: The United States, Italy and Spain provided the acute and convalescent COVID-19 samples. PBMCs, B-cell-depleted T cells, or T cells provided the cDNA or gDNA that made up the material.

Original handling: Counts of nucleated cells, estimated from reference gene primer amplification, were obtained. The table came from immunoSEQ multiplex PCR; TCRdb's copy has only in-frame clones and leaves some out. That table furnishes V, J and clone size, whereas the DNA furnished D and trimming. The sample has approximately 150,000 clones, around 90% seen once. The sample comprised peripheral blood. The chain is built from TRBV6-2 or TRBV6-3 and TRBJ2-5, with 7 bases that match TRBD1. This receptor was obtained from a man in his sixties with active or convalescent COVID-19. The CDR3 loop reads CASSYSDRSTGTQYF. CDR3 DNA sequence: TGTGCCAGCAGTTACTCGGACAGGTCCACCGGGACCCAGTACTTC.